The following is a T cell receptor (beta chain) sequence with its context. This sample is part of a study of blood T cell repertoires in COVID-19. Looking at the study overall: The samples span acute and convalescent COVID-19 from the United States, Italy and Spain. PBMCs, B-cell-depleted T cells, or T cells provided the cDNA or gDNA that made up the material.

Seattle cases were enrolled at active infection and followed longitudinally. Per the germline V gene, CDR1 is MNHEY and CDR2 is SVGAGI. This CDR3 comprises 14 residues. J gave up 1 base and V 6 bases, and 1 base lay outside the gene matches. The data were produced by immunoSEQ multiplex PCR, yet TCRdb's version contains in-frame clones alone and is incomplete. The table includes roughly 53,000 clones, 87% detected once. The source of this sequence is an elderly woman with COVID-19, enrolled during active disease. The sequenced sample consisted of peripheral blood. The gene calls are TRBV6-5 and TRBJ2-3, with 10 positions matching TRBD2. The CDR3 coding sequence is TGTGCCAGCAGGACTAGCGGGCGCACAGATACGCAGTATTTT. Residues: CASRTSGRTDTQYF.